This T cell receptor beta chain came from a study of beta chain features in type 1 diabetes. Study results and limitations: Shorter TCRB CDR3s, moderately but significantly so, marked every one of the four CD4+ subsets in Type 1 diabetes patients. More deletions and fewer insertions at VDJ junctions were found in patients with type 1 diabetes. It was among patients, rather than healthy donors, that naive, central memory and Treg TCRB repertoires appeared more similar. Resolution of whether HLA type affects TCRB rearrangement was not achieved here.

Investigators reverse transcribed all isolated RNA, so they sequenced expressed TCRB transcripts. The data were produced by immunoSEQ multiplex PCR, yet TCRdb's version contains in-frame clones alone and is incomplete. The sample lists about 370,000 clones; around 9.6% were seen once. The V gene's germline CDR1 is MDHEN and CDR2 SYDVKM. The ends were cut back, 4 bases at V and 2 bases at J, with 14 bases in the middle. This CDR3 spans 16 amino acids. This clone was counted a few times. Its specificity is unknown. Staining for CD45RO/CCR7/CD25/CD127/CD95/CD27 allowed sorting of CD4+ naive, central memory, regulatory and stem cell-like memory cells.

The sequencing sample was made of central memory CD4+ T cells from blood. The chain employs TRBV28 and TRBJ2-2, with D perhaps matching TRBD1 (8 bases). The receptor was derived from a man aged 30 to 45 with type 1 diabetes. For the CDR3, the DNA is TGTGCCAGCAGTTCGGGGGGACAGGTCAACACCGGGGAGCTGTTTTTT. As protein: CASSSGGQVNTGELFF.